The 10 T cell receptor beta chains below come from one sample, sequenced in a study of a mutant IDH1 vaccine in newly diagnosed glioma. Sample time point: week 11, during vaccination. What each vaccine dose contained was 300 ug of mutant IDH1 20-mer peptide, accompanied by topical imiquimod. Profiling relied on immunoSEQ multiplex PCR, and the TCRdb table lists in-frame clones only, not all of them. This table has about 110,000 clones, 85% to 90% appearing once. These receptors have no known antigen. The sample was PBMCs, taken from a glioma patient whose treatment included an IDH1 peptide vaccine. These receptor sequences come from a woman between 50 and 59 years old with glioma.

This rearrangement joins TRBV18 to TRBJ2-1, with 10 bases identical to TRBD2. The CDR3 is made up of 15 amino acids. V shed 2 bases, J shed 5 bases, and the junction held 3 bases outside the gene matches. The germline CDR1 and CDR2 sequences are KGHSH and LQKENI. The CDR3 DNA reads TGTGCCAGCTCACCAGGGAGCGGGAGGGACAATGAGCAGTTCTTC. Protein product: CASSPGSGRDNEQFF.

CDR3 bases: TGTGCCACCAGCAGGATAAGGGACAAGAACACTGAAGCTTTCTTT. Amino acid sequence: CATSRIRDKNTEAFF. This rearrangement joins TRBV15 to TRBJ1-1; TRBD1 is a possible D gene (6 bases). From germline, CDR1 is LNHNV and CDR2 YYDKDF (reference sequence). The ends were cut back, 3 bases at V and 1 base at J, with 12 bases in the middle. The CDR3 sequence is 15 residues long.

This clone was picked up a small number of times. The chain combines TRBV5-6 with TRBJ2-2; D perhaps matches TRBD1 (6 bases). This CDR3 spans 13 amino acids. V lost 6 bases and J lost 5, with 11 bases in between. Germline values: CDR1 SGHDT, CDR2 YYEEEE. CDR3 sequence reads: CASNAGETGELFF. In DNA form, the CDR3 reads TGTGCCAGCAACGCAGGGGAAACCGGGGAGCTGTTTTTT.

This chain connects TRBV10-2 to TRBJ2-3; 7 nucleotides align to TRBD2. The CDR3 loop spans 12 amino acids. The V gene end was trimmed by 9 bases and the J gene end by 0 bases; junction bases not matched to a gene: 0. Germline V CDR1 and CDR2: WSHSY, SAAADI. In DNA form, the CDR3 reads TGCGCCAGTAGCGGGAGCACAGATACGCAGTATTTT. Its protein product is CASSGSTDTQYF.

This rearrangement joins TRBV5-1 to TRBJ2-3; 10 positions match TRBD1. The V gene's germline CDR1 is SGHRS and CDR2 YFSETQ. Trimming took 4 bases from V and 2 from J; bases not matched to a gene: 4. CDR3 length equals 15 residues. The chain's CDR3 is CASSPDRGNTDTQYF. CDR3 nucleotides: TGCGCCAGCAGCCCGGACAGGGGGAACACAGATACGCAGTATTTT.

The CDR3 reads CASSIGVGTGELFF. CDR3 DNA sequence: TGTGCCAGTAGTATAGGGGTCGGCACCGGGGAGCTGTTTTTT. The chain couples TRBV19 to TRBJ2-2; D gene uncertain. Between the trimmed V and J ends, which lost 1 base and 4 bases, there was a span of 7 bases. Germline V gene data show CDR1 as LNHDA and CDR2 as SQIVND (reference sequence). The CDR3 sequence is 14 residues long. The entire variable domain, with the rest obtained from reference TRBV19 and TRBJ2-2, is as follows: DGGITQSPKYLFRKEGQNVTLSCEQNLNHDAMYWYRQDPGQGLRLIYYSQIVNDFQKGDIAEGYSVSREKKESFPLTVTSAQKNPTAFYLCASSIGVGTGELFFGEGSRLTVL.

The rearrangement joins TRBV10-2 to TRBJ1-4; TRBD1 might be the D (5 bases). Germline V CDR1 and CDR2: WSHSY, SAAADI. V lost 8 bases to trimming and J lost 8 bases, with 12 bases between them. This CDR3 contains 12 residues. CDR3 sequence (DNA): TGCGCCAGCTGGGCGGGGGAGGAAAAACTGTTTTTT. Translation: CASWAGEEKLFF.

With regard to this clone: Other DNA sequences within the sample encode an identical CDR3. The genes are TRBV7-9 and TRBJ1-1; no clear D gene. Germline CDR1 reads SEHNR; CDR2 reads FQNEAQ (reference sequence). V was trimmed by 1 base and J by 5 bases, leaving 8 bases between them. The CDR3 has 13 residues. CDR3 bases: TGTGCCAGCAGCTTAGAGGGTGGGACTGAAGCTTTCTTT. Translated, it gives CASSLEGGTEAFF.

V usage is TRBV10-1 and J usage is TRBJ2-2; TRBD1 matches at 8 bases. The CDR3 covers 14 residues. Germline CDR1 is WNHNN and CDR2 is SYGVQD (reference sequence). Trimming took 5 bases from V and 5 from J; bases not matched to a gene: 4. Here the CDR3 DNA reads TGCGCCAGCAGTATGACAGGGGATACCGGGGAGCTGTTTTTT. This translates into CASSMTGDTGELFF.

The CDR3 DNA follows: TGTGCCAGCAGTTTCCGAACGGCGTACGAGCAGTACTTC. This codes for CASSFRTAYEQYF. The genes are TRBV27 and TRBJ2-7; D gene uncertain. The CDR3 is 13 residues long. The V gene's germline CDR1 is MNHEY and CDR2 SMNVEV (reference sequence). The V gene lost 3 bases and the J gene lost 4 bases, with 10 bases spanning the gap.